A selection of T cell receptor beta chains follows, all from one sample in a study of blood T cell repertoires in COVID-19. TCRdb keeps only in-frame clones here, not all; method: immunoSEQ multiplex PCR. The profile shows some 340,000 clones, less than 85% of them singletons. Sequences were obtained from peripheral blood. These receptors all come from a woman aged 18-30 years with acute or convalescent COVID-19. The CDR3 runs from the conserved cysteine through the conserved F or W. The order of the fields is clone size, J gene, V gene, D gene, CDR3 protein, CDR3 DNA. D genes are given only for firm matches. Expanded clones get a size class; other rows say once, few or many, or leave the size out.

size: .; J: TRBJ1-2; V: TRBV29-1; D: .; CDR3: CSVEDTPTRGYTF; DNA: TGCAGCGTTGAAGATACCCCGACTCGGGGCTACACCTTC
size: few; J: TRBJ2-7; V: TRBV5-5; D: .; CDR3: CASSLMGGHSSYEQYF; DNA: TGTGCCAGCAGCTTGATGGGGGGTCACAGCTCCTACGAGCAGTACTTC
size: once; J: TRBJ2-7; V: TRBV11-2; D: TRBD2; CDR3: CASSYSRTSEYYEQYF; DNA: TGTGCCAGCAGCTACAGTAGAACTAGCGAGTACTACGAGCAGTACTTC
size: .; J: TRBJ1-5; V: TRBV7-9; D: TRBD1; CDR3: CASSRSGGRQPQHF; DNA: TGTGCCAGCAGCCGATCAGGGGGCCGGCAGCCCCAGCATTTT
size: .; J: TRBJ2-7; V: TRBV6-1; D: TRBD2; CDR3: CASSEALGGRYEQYF; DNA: TGTGCCAGCAGTGAAGCGCTAGGCGGGAGGTACGAGCAGTACTTC
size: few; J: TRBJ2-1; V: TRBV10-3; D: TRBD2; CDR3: CAISVVFKGGHNEQFF; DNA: TGTGCCATCAGCGTCGTCTTTAAGGGAGGGCACAATGAGCAGTTCTTC
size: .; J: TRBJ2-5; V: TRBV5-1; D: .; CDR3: CASSQRVDQETQYF; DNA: TGCGCCAGCAGCCAACGGGTGGACCAAGAGACCCAGTACTTC
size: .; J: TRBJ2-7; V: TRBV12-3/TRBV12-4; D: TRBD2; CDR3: CASSLPSGHEQYF; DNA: TGTGCCAGCAGTTTACCTAGCGGCCACGAGCAGTACTTC
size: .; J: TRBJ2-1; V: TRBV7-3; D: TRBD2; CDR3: CASSLPAGGRNEQFF; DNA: TGTGCCAGCAGCTTACCGGCGGGAGGGCGGAATGAGCAGTTCTTC
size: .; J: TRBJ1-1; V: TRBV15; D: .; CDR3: CATSRRDRETEAFF; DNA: TGTGCCACCAGCAGGAGGGATCGGGAGACTGAAGCTTTCTTT
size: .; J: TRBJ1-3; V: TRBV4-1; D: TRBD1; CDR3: CASSQGWEDRGATRGNTIYF; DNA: TGCGCCAGCAGCCAAGGGTGGGAGGACAGGGGCGCTACGAGGGGAAACACCATATATTTT
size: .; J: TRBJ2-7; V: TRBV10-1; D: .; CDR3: CASSENRLGEQYF; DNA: TGCGCCAGCAGTGAGAACCGGCTCGGGGAGCAGTACTTC
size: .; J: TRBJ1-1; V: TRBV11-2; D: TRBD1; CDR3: CASSPRQGMNTEAFF; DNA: TGTGCCAGCAGCCCACGACAGGGGATGAACACTGAAGCTTTCTTT
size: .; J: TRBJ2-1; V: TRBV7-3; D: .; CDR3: CASSPQGGGAVNEQFF; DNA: TGTGCCAGCAGCCCCCAGGGTGGGGGGGCGGTCAATGAGCAGTTCTTC
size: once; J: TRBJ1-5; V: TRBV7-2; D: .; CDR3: CASSRFGLSQHF; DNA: TGTGCCAGCAGCCGATTCGGTTTGTCCCAGCATTTT
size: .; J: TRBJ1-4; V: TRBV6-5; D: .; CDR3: CASSYSSPPHLEKLFF; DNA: TGTGCCAGCAGTTACTCGAGTCCTCCCCATTTGGAAAAACTGTTTTTT
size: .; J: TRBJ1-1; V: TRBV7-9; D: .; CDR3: CASSQQGDTEAFF; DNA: TGTGCCAGCAGCCAACAGGGAGACACTGAAGCTTTCTTT
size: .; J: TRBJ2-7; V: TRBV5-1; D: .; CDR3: CASSGAPDAQTYEQYF; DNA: TGCGCCAGCAGCGGGGCACCGGACGCCCAGACCTACGAGCAGTACTTC
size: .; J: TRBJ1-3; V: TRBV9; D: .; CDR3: CASSALREGNTIYF; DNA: TGTGCCAGCAGCGCTCTAAGGGAGGGAAACACCATATATTTT
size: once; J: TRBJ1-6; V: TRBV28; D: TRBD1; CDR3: CASSGGTGNNSPLHF; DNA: TGTGCCAGCAGTGGGGGGACAGGAAATAATTCACCCCTCCACTTT
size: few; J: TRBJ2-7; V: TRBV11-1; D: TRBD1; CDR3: CASSRRQGTEFYEQYF; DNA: TGTGCCAGCAGCCGAAGACAGGGCACCGAGTTCTACGAGCAGTACTTC
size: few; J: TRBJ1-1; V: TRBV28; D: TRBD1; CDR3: CASSSDRGGGTEAFF; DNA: TGTGCCAGCAGTAGTGACAGGGGCGGCGGCACTGAAGCTTTCTTT
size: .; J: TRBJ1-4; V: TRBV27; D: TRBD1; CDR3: CASSFLRGQGTNEKLFF; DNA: TGTGCCAGCAGTTTCCTTAGGGGACAGGGGACTAATGAAAAACTGTTTTTT
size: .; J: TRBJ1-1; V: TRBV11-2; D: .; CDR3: CASSGQPNTEAFF; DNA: TGTGCCAGCAGCGGACAGCCGAACACTGAAGCTTTCTTT
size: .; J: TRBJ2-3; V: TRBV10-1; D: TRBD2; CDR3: CASSELAGGADTQYF; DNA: TGCGCCAGCAGTGAGTTAGCGGGAGGAGCAGATACGCAGTATTTT
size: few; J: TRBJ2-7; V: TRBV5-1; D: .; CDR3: CASSLKGDYEQYF; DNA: TGCGCCAGCAGCTTGAAGGGGGACTACGAGCAGTACTTC
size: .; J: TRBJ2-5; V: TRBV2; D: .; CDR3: CASSDRVSETQYF; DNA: TGTGCCAGCAGTGACAGGGTTTCGGAGACCCAGTACTTC
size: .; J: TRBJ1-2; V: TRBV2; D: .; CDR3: CASTREGGPGYTF; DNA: TGTGCCAGCACCCGGGAGGGGGGTCCTGGCTACACCTTC
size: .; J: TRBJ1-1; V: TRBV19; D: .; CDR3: CASSIQGSAEAFF; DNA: TGTGCCAGTAGTATTCAGGGATCGGCTGAAGCTTTCTTT
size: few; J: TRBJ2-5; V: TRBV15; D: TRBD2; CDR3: CATSRDRTSGGRQETQYF; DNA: TGTGCCACCAGCAGAGACCGGACTAGCGGGGGGCGCCAAGAGACCCAGTACTTC
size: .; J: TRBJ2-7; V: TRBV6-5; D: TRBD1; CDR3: CASSYLPGQAPYEQYF; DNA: TGTGCCAGCAGTTACTTGCCGGGACAGGCGCCCTACGAGCAGTACTTC
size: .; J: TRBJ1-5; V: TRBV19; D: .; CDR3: CASSDLSPQPQHF; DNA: TGTGCCAGTAGTGATCTCAGTCCCCAGCCCCAGCATTTT
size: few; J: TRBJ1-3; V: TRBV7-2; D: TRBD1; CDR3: CASSFGTVGNTIYF; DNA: TGTGCCAGCAGCTTCGGGACAGTAGGAAACACCATATATTTT
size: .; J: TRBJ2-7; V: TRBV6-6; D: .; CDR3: CASSYSPGEQYF; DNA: TGTGCCAGCAGTTACTCCCCGGGGGAGCAGTACTTC
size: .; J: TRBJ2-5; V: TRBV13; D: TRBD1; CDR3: CASSPRDRAYQYF; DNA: TGTGCCAGCAGCCCCCGGGACAGGGCTTATCAGTACTTC
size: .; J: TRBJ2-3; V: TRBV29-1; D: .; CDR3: CSVGGTVTDTQYF; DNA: TGCAGCGTTGGAGGGACTGTCACAGATACGCAGTATTTT
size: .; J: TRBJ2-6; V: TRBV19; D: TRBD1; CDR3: CASGQGAPVLTF; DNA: TGTGCCAGCGGACAGGGGGCCCCCGTCCTGACTTTC
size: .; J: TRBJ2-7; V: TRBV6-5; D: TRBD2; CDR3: CASTRDYQTYEQYF; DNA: TGTGCCAGCACCCGGGACTACCAGACCTACGAGCAGTACTTC
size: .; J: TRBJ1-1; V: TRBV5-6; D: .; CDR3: CASSLGGLEPMNTEAFF; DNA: TGTGCCAGCAGCCTGGGAGGACTCGAACCCATGAACACTGAAGCTTTCTTT
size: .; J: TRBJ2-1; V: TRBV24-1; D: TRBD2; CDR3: CATSDRGTSGGVNEQFF; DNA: TGTGCCACCAGTGACCGAGGGACTAGCGGGGGGGTTAATGAGCAGTTCTTC
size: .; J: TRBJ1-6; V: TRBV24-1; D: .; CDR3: CATSDPERTGFAYNSPLHF; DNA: TGTGCCACCAGTGATCCGGAACGAACAGGGTTCGCCTATAATTCACCCCTCCACTTT
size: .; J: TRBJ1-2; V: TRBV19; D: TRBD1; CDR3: CASSNGQGLDYGYTF; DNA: TGTGCCAGTAGTAATGGACAGGGATTAGACTATGGCTACACCTTC
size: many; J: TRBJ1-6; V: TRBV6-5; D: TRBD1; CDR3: CASSRQGKSSPLHF; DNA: TGTGCCAGCAGTCGACAGGGAAAAAGTTCACCCCTCCACTTT
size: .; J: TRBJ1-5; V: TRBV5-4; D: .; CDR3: CASSAGPGSDQPQHF; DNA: TGTGCCAGCAGCGCAGGACCGGGAAGCGATCAGCCCCAGCATTTT
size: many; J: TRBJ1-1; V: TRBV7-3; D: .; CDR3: CASSEGQNTEAFF; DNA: TGTGCCAGCAGCGAGGGACAGAACACTGAAGCTTTCTTT